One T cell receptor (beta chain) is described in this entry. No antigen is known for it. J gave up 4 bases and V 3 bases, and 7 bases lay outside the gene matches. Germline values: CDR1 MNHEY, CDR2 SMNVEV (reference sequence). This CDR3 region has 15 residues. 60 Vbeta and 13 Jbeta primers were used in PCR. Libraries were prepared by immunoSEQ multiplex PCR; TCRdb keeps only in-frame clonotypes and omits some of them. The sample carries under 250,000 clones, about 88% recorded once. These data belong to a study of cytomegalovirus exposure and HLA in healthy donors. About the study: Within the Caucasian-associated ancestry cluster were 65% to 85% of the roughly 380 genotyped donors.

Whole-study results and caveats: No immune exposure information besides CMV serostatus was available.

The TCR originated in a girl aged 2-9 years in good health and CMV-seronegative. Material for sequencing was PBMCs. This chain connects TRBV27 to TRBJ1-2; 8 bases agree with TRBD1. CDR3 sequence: CASSFGAGGLYGYTF. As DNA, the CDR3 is TGTGCCAGCAGTTTCGGGGCAGGGGGCCTCTATGGCTACACCTTC.